This TCR beta chain originates from a study of post-analysis software for immune sequencing data. Overall study context: The study covered relapsing-remitting, secondary progressive and progressive-relapsing courses of multiple sclerosis.

This clonotype was counted many times. Its antigen is currently unknown. Study findings and constraints: Controls' normalized Chao1 diversity significantly exceeded that of multiple sclerosis patients. Samples from a shared batch, those prepared together, strongly co-clustered by F measure. There were several TRBV segments more frequent in patients than controls, and TRBV5-6, TRBV5-1 and TRBV20-1 were among them.

The CDR3 contains 13 residues. V lost 1 base and J lost 3, with 5 bases in between. Germline assignment: CDR1 SEHNR and CDR2 FQNEAQ (reference sequence). Unique molecular identifiers featured in each of the TCR beta cDNA libraries. Researchers reported a few hundred thousand cDNA molecules coming from approximately 0.91 to 9.4 million T cells. TCRdb ran MiXCR on the PCR reads and lists one entry per CDR3 protein. The data contain around 500,000 distinct CDR3 sequences, approximately 34% of them singletons. The sample consisted of blood. This chain joins TRBV7-9 and TRBJ2-3; D gene unclear. The receptor comes from a girl aged 2-17 years with multiple sclerosis. CDR3 sequence (DNA): TGTGCCAGCAGCTTAGGACTTACAGATACGCAGTATTTT. Its protein is CASSLGLTDTQYF.